This T cell receptor beta chain appears in the sequencing data of a study of T-cell memory formation after mild COVID-19. In the study overall: Clustering of TCRs was largely donor specific. The study, taken as a whole, reports: Second-wave clones with a day 37 peak had unconfirmed SARS-CoV-2 specificity. Mainly CM and EM harbored the contracting CD4+ clones; mainly EMRA harbored the CD8+ ones. Some SARS-CoV-2-responding clones were already detected in memory before infection.

The CDR3 has 15 residues. Looked up from germline, CDR1 is LGHNA and CDR2 is YSLEER. V lost 2 bases, J lost 9 bases, and 10 bases stayed unmatched. TCRdb called the 5' RACE reads again in MiXCR, with one record for every CDR3 protein. In the table there are approximately 500,000 distinct CDR3 sequences, 25% of which are singletons. This clonotype was picked up a small number of times. The antigen is not known. Material for sequencing was PBMCs or a T cell subset sorted from them (not recorded which). This sequence originates from an adult woman who had mild COVID-19 (a few samples of this study predate the infection). Cell type and time point are not known. This rearrangement joins TRBV4-3 to TRBJ2-1; 7 bases map to TRBD1. The CDR3: CASSQTQGLGGEQFF. The CDR3 DNA is TGCGCCAGCAGCCAAACACAGGGGTTAGGAGGTGAGCAGTTCTTC.